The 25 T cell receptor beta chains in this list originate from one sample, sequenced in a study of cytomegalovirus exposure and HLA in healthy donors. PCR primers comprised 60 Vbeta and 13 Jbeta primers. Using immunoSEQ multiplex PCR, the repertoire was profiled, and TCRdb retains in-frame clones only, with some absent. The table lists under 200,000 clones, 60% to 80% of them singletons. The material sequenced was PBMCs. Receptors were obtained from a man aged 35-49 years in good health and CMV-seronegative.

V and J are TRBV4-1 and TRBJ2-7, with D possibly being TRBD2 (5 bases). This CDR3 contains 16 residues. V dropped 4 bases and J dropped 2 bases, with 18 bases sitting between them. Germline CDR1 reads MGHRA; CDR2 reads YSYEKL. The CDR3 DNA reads TGCGCCAGCAGCCTCGATGTGGGAGCAGGCACCTACGAGCAGTACTTC. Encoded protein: CASSLDVGAGTYEQYF.

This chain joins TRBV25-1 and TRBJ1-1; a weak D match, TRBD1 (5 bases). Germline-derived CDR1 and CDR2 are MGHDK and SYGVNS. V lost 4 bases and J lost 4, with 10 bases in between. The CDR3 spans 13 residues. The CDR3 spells CASSGPGFTEAFF. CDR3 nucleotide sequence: TGTGCCAGCAGTGGTCCAGGGTTCACTGAAGCTTTCTTT.

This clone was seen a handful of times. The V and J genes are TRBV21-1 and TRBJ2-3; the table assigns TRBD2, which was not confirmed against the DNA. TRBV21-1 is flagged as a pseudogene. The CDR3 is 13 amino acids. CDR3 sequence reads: CARNSGRGDTQYF. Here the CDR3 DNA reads TGTGCCAGAAACAGCGGGAGGGGAGATACGCAGTATTTT.

The CDR3: CASSSADRVNQPQHF. The CDR3 DNA reads as TGTGCCAGCAGTTCCGCGGACAGGGTGAATCAGCCCCAGCATTTT. The rearrangement joins TRBV6-5 to TRBJ1-5; 8 bases fit TRBD1. Trimming at V came to 4 bases and at J to 4 bases, leaving 6 bases not matched to a gene. Germline V gene lookup returns CDR1 MNHEY and CDR2 SVGAGI. The CDR3 has 15 residues.

CDR3 sequence: CASSAVLGGGGFTEAFF. The CDR3 DNA follows: TGTGCCAGCAGTGCCGTCCTCGGGGGCGGGGGGTTCACTGAAGCTTTCTTT. The chain is built from TRBV6-1 and TRBJ1-1; a possible D gene is TRBD1 (6 bases). The V end was cut by 4 bases, the J end by 4 bases, with 22 bases between. CDR1 is MNHNS, CDR2 SASEGT, per germline. This CDR3 contains 17 residues.

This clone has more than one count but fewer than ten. For the CDR3, the DNA is TGTGCCAGCAGCTCCACTAGGAGGGGGCAGGGGCCCGGGGCCAACGTCCTGACTTTC. Its protein is CASSSTRRGQGPGANVLTF. The chain has TRBV7-9 and TRBJ2-6; maybe TRBD1 (7 bases). Trimming shortened V by 4 bases and J by 4 bases, and 23 bases separated the two germline ends. Germline CDR1 is SEHNR and CDR2 is FQNEAQ (reference sequence). This CDR3 has 19 amino acids.

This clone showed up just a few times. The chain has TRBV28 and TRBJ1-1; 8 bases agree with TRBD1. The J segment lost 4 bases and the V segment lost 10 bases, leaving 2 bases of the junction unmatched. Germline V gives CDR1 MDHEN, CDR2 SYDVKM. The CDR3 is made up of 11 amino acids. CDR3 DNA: TGTGCCACAGACAGGGGCACTGAAGCTTTCTTT. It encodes CATDRGTEAFF.

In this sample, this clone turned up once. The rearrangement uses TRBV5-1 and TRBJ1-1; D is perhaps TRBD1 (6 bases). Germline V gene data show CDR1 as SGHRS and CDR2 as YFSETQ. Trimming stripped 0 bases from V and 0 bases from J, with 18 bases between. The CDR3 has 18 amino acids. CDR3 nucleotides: TGCGCCAGCAGCTTGGAAGGGCGGGGGGCAGATATGAACACTGAAGCTTTCTTT. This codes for CASSLEGRGADMNTEAFF.

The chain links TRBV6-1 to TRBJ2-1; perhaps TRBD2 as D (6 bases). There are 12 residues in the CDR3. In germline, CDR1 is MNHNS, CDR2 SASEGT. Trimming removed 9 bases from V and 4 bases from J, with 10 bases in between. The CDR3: CASTGGYNEQFF. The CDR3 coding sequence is TGTGCCAGTACCGGGGGATACAATGAGCAGTTCTTC.

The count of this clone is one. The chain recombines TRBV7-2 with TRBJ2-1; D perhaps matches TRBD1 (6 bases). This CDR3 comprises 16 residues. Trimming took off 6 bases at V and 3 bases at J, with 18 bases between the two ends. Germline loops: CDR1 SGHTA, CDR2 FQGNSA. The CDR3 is CASSSAPGQNYNEQFF. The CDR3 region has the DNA TGTGCCAGCAGTTCTGCCCCAGGACAGAACTACAATGAGCAGTTCTTC.

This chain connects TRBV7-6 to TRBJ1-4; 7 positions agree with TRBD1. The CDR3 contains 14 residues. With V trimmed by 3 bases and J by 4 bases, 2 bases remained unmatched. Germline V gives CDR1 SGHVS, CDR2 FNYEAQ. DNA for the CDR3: TGTGCCAGCAGCTTCCGGGACAGTAATGAAAAACTGTTTTTT. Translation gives CASSFRDSNEKLFF.

The CDR3 nucleotides are TGTGCCAGCAGCTTAACGGCGGCTAGCGGGAGAGTATTAAGGAATGAGCAGTTCTTC. Its translation is CASSLTAASGRVLRNEQFF. The rearrangement joins TRBV7-3 to TRBJ2-1; TRBD2 agrees at 10 bases. CDR1 and CDR2 from the germline V gene are SGHTA and FQGTGA. V lost 0 bases, J lost 7 bases, and 15 bases stayed unmatched. This CDR3 comprises 19 residues.

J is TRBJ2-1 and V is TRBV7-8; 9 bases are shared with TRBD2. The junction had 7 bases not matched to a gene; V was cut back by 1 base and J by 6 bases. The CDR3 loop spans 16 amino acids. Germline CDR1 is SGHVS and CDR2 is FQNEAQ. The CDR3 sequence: CASSLVGGGASNEQFF. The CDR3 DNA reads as TGTGCCAGCAGCTTAGTAGGCGGGGGGGCCTCCAATGAGCAGTTCTTC.

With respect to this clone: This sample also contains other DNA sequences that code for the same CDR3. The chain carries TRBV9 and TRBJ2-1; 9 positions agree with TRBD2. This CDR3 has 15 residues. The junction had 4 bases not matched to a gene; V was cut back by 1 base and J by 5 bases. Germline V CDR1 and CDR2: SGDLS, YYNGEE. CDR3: CASSVRAGGNNEQFF. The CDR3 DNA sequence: TGTGCCAGCAGCGTACGGGCGGGGGGGAACAATGAGCAGTTCTTC.

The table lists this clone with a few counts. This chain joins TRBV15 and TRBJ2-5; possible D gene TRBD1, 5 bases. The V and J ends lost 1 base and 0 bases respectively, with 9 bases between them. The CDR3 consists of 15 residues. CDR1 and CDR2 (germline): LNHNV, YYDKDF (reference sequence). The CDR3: CATSRGQLYQETQYF. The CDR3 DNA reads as TGTGCCACCAGCAGAGGACAGCTGTACCAAGAGACCCAGTACTTC.

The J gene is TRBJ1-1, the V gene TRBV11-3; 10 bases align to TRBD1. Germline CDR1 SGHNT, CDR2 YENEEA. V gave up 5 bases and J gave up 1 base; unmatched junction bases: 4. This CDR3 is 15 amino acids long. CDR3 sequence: CASSTTGGANTEAFF. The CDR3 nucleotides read TGTGCCAGCAGCACGACAGGGGGCGCGAACACTGAAGCTTTCTTT.

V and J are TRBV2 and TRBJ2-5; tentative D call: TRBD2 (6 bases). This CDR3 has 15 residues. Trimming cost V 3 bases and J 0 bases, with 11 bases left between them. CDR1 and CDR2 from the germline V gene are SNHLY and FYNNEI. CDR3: CASSETRANQETQYF. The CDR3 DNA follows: TGTGCCAGCAGTGAGACTAGAGCCAACCAAGAGACCCAGTACTTC.

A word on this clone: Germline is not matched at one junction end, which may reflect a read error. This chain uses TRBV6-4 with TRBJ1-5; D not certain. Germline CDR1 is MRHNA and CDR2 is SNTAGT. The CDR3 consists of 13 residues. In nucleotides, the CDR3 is TGTACCAGCAGTGACACGGGCGCGGGGCCCCAGCATTTT. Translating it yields CTSSDTGAGPQHF.

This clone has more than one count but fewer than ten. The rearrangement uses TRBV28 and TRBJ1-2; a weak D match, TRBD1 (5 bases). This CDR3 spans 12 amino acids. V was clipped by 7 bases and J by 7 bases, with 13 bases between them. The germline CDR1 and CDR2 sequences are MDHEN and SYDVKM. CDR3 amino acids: CASKQGSGGYTF. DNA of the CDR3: TGTGCCAGCAAGCAGGGCTCGGGTGGCTACACCTTC.

CDR3 residues: CASSQDQRGSEAFF. CDR3 DNA sequence: TGTGCCAGCAGCCAAGATCAACGGGGTTCTGAAGCTTTCTTT. V usage is TRBV14 and J usage is TRBJ1-1; no definite D call. Germline values: CDR1 SGHDN, CDR2 FVKESK. This CDR3 has 14 residues. Between the trimmed V and J ends, which lost 0 bases and 6 bases, there was a span of 11 bases. The variable domain in full, completed from reference TRBV14 and TRBJ1-1, reads EAGVTQFPSHSVIEKGQTVTLRCDPISGHDNLYWYRRVMGKEIKFLLHFVKESKQDESGMPNNRFLAERTGGTYSTLKVQPAELEDSGVYFCASSQDQRGSEAFFGQGTRLTVV.

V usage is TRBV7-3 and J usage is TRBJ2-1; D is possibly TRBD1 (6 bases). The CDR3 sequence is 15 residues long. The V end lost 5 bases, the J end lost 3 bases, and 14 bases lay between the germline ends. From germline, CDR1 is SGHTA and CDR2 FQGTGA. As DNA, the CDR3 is TGTGCCAGCAGCCCAGGGGAAGTACTCTACAATGAGCAGTTCTTC. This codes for CASSPGEVLYNEQFF. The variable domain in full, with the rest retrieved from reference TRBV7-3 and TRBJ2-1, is GAGVSQTPSNKVTEKGKYVELRCDPISGHTALYWYRQSLGQGPEFLIYFQGTGAADDSGLPNDRFFAVRPEGSVSTLKIQRTERGDSAVYLCASSPGEVLYNEQFFGPGTRLTVL.

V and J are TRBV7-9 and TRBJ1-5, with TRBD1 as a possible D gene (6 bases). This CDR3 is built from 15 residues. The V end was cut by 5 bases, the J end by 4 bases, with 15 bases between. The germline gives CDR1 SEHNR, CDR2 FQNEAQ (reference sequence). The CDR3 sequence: CASSPLGDTNQPQHF. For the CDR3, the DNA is TGTGCCAGCAGCCCTCTCGGGGACACAAATCAGCCCCAGCATTTT.

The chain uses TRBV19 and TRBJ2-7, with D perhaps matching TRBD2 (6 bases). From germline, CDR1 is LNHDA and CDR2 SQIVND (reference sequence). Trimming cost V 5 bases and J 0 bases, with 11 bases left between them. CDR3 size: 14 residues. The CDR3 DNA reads TGTGCCAGTAGTTCCCCGCGGGACTCCTACGAGCAGTACTTC. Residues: CASSSPRDSYEQYF.

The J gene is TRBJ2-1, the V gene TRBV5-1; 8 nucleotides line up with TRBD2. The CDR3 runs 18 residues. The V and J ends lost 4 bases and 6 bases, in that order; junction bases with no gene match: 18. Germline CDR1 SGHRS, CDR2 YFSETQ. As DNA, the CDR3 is TGCGCCAGCAGCCCCTCCCGCCCGGGACTAGGAGTCTCCAATGAGCAGTTCTTC. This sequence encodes CASSPSRPGLGVSNEQFF.

The CDR3 DNA is TGTGCCACCCCAGACAGGGTCTCCTACGAGCAGTACTTC. This gives the protein CATPDRVSYEQYF. The chain has TRBV2 and TRBJ2-7; 7 bases are shared with TRBD1. The J segment lost 0 bases and the V segment lost 10 bases, leaving 6 bases of the junction unmatched. The length of the CDR3 is 13 residues. CDR1 and CDR2 (germline): SNHLY, FYNNEI.